This T cell receptor (beta chain) was identified during a study of T cells in Graves' hyperthyroidism and ophthalmopathy. This clonotype was recorded at least ten times. V lost 4 bases to trimming and J lost 4 bases; unmatched junction nucleotides: 9. The CDR3 has 16 amino acids. Germline V gives CDR1 KGHDR, CDR2 SFDVKD. Every diagnosis used clinical symptoms, serum thyroxine and TRAb, thyroid ultrasound and orbital computed tomography. RNA transcripts gave rise to amplified TCR beta CDR3 regions. The HTBI primer set served for first-round RT-PCR of the TCR CDR3. TCRdb independently ran MiXCR on the multiplex PCR reads; one entry per CDR3 protein. Here the sample spans under 200,000 distinct CDR3 sequences, about 9.4% being singletons.

This TCR was sampled from a woman aged 18 to 35 with Graves' hyperthyroidism that later progressed to Graves' ophthalmopathy. Sequencing was performed on blood. The gene calls are TRBV24-1 and TRBJ2-1, with TRBD2 matching 7 bases. The CDR3 here is CATSEATSAPYNEQFF. The CDR3, as DNA: TGTGCCACCAGTGAAGCTACTAGCGCCCCTTACAATGAGCAGTTCTTC.